The 30 T cell receptor beta chains below were found in one sample sequenced in a study of cytomegalovirus exposure and HLA in healthy donors (TCRdb year 2017). Receptors were amplified or captured by the immunoSEQ multiplex PCR assay. For the multiplex PCR, a mixture combining 60 forward primers for TCR Vbeta segments and 13 reverse primers for TCR Jbeta segments was used. This immuneACCESS table, as held by TCRdb, lists in-frame sequences with V and J called but not all clones. Of the missing ones, under half trace to an unresolved V gene in checked studies; the others have no known cause. In this sample the table shows some 200,000 clones, around 86% of which occur a single time. The ten largest clones represent roughly 6% of the sample. Input material: PBMCs. The receptors shown here come from a man aged 40-55 years in good health and CMV-seropositive.

The chain recombines TRBV7-9 with TRBJ2-7; D perhaps matches TRBD1 (6 bases). The ends were cut back, 6 bases at V and 0 bases at J, with 15 bases in the middle. Germline V gives CDR1 SEHNR, CDR2 FQNEAQ (reference sequence). CDR3 length: 15 amino acids. CDR3 nucleotides: TGTGCCAGCAGTGACCCCAACAGGGACTCCTACGAGCAGTACTTC. It codes for CASSDPNRDSYEQYF.

The chain combines TRBV18 with TRBJ2-7; 7 bases map to TRBD1. The CDR3 extends over 15 amino acids. V dropped 5 bases and J dropped 0; count of bases not matched to a gene: 7. Germline CDR1 and CDR2: KGHSH and LQKENI. The CDR3, as DNA: TGTGCCAGCTCAGGAATACAGGGGTCCTCCTACGAGCAGTACTTC. It codes for CASSGIQGSSYEQYF.

The chain joins TRBV28 to TRBJ2-7, with TRBD1 matching over 8 bases. V dropped 2 bases and J dropped 4; count of bases not matched to a gene: 13. CDR3 length equals 17 residues. From germline, CDR1 is MDHEN and CDR2 SYDVKM. CDR3 sequence: CASSLIQGAGTGYEQYF. CDR3 bases: TGTGCCAGCAGTTTAATTCAGGGGGCGGGTACGGGGTACGAGCAGTACTTC.

As concerns this clone: One end of the junction does not line up with germline, which may come from a read error. CDR3: CSSSLTGTRSTDTQYF. The CDR3 nucleotides are TGTTCCAGCAGCCTGACCGGGACACGTAGCACAGATACGCAGTATTTT. V usage is TRBV7-9 and J usage is TRBJ2-3; possibly TRBD1 for D (6 bases). This CDR3 is built from 16 residues. Germline-derived CDR1 and CDR2 are SEHNR and FQNEAQ (reference sequence).

This sequence joins TRBV4-3 and TRBJ2-2, with a possible D match to TRBD2 (5 bases). Between the trimmed V and J ends, which lost 4 bases and 4 bases, there was a span of 10 bases. CDR3 length: 14 residues. The germline CDR1 and CDR2 sequences are LGHNA and YSLEER. The CDR3 nucleotides read TGCGCCAGCAGCCCCAGGACTTCCACCGGGGAGCTGTTTTTT. This translates into CASSPRTSTGELFF.

The genes are TRBV9 and TRBJ2-1; the D gene is possibly TRBD1 (6 bases). In germline, CDR1 is SGDLS, CDR2 YYNGEE. This CDR3 has 16 residues. Trimming stripped 0 bases from V and 1 base from J, with 11 bases between. The CDR3 sequence is CASSVAAGASYNEQFF. The DNA of the CDR3 is TGTGCCAGCAGCGTAGCGGCAGGGGCGTCCTACAATGAGCAGTTCTTC. Full variable domain (remainder filled in from reference TRBV9 and TRBJ2-1): DSGVTQTPKHLITATGQRVTLRCSPRSGDLSVYWYQQSLDQGLQFLIQYYNGEERAKGNILERFSAQQFPDLHSELNLSSLELGDSALYFCASSVAAGASYNEQFFGPGTRLTVL.

The chain is built from TRBV28 and TRBJ1-2; 7 bases line up with TRBD1. Germline loops: CDR1 MDHEN, CDR2 SYDVKM. The V gene end was trimmed by 7 bases and the J gene end by 4 bases; junction bases not matched to a gene: 3. The CDR3 is 12 amino acids. CDR3 amino acids: CASTGQVYGYTF. CDR3 sequence (DNA): TGTGCCAGCACCGGACAGGTCTATGGCTACACCTTC.

In nucleotides, the CDR3 is TGTGCCAGCAGCTTAGTTGGACAGCCGAACACTGAAGCTTTCTTT. This encodes CASSLVGQPNTEAFF. The chain has TRBV11-2 and TRBJ1-1, with D possibly being TRBD1 (6 bases). Germline V gene lookup returns CDR1 SGHAT and CDR2 FQNNGV. The V end was cut by 1 base, the J end by 1 base, with 10 bases between. The CDR3 has 15 residues.

This chain joins TRBV10-3 and TRBJ1-2; 10 bases fit TRBD1. With 3 bases clipped from V and 3 bases from J, the junction kept 4 bases outside the gene matches. The CDR3 has 15 amino acids. Per the germline V gene, CDR1 is ENHRY and CDR2 is SYGVKD. The CDR3 region has the DNA TGTGCCATCAGTGACCGGGACAGGGGTGACTATGGCTACACCTTC. Its translation is CAISDRDRGDYGYTF.

For the CDR3, the DNA is TGTGCCAGCAGATCAACCGTCGGGACAGCAGCCTATGGCTACACCTTC. This gives the protein CASRSTVGTAAYGYTF. V is TRBV5-4 and J is TRBJ1-2, with 7 bases lining up with TRBD1. After removal of 5 bases from V and 4 bases from J, the junction contained 14 bases not matched to a gene. This CDR3 is built from 16 residues. Germline lookup yields CDR1 SGHNT and CDR2 YYREEE (reference sequence).

V usage is TRBV4-3 and J usage is TRBJ2-7, with a weak D call TRBD2 (5 bases). V lost 0 bases, J lost 7 bases, and 19 bases lay in between. This CDR3 is 16 amino acids long. CDR1 LGHNA and CDR2 YSLEER come from the germline V gene. CDR3 sequence (DNA): TGCGCCAGCAGCCAAGATGCGGGCGGGTCCCTCGGGGAGCAGTACTTC. This gives the protein CASSQDAGGSLGEQYF.

The gene calls are TRBV18 and TRBJ2-3; 11 bases agree with TRBD2. V gave up 3 bases and J gave up 1 base; unmatched junction bases: 0. This CDR3 spans 15 amino acids. Germline V lookup: CDR1 KGHSH, CDR2 LQKENI. CDR3 protein: CASSPGLAGTDTQYF. The CDR3 coding sequence is TGTGCCAGCTCACCGGGACTAGCGGGCACAGATACGCAGTATTTT.

Comment on this clone: The same CDR3 also results from other DNA sequences found in this sample. The chain links TRBV2 to TRBJ1-2; a possible D gene is TRBD1 (6 bases). CDR1 is SNHLY, CDR2 FYNNEI, per germline. The CDR3 extends over 11 amino acids. Trimming pared 6 bases from V and 6 bases from J, leaving 8 bases between. CDR3 in amino acids: CASRKGDGYTF. CDR3 bases: TGTGCCAGCAGGAAGGGGGATGGCTACACCTTC.

This chain links TRBV14 with TRBJ1-6, with D tentatively TRBD1 (5 bases). The length of the CDR3 is 15 residues. Trimming removed 5 bases at V and 9 bases at J, with 17 bases between. Germline lookup yields CDR1 SGHDN and CDR2 FVKESK. The CDR3 DNA reads as TGTGCCAGCAGCTCCCGACGGGAGGGGAGTTCACCCCTCCACTTT. Translated, it gives CASSSRREGSSPLHF.

The chain combines TRBV7-2 with TRBJ2-1, with 9 bases aligning to TRBD2. Unmatched junction bases numbered 9, after V lost 1 base and J lost 5 bases. CDR3 length: 17 amino acids. The V gene's germline CDR1 is SGHTA and CDR2 FQGNSA. The CDR3 here is CASSLVVGGLADNEQFF. The CDR3 DNA sequence: TGTGCCAGCAGCTTAGTCGTCGGGGGACTAGCTGACAATGAGCAGTTCTTC. Filled out from reference TRBV7-2 and TRBJ2-1, the complete variable domain reads GAGVSQSPSNKVTEKGKDVELRCDPISGHTALYWYRQSLGQGLEFLIYFQGNSAPDKSGLPSDRFSAERTGGSVSTLTIQRTQQEDSAVYLCASSLVVGGLADNEQFFGPGTRLTVL.

The chain combines TRBV28 with TRBJ1-1; no clear D. The CDR3 has 12 amino acids. Trimming shortened V by 1 base and J by 12 bases, and 12 bases separated the two germline ends. Germline V lookup: CDR1 MDHEN, CDR2 SYDVKM. CDR3 coding DNA: TGTGCCAGCAGTTTATTCCCTGTCAGTCCTTTCTTT. Protein product: CASSLFPVSPFF.

The genes are TRBV10-3 and TRBJ2-7; possibly TRBD2 for D (5 bases). Germline values: CDR1 ENHRY, CDR2 SYGVKD. The ends were cut back, 2 bases at V and 6 bases at J, with 8 bases in the middle. The CDR3 runs to 12 residues. The DNA of the CDR3 is TGTGCCATCAGTGAGACTAGAGGCGAGCAGTACTTC. It yields the protein CAISETRGEQYF.

This clone was detected only a few times. This chain links TRBV19 with TRBJ2-3; TRBD1 is a possible D gene (6 bases). Trimming took off 0 bases at V and 6 bases at J, with 13 bases between the two ends. Per germline, CDR1 LNHDA and CDR2 SQIVND (reference sequence). The CDR3 is made up of 15 amino acids. The CDR3 coding sequence is TGTGCCAGTAGTATAGAAGTGGACAGAACTGATACGCAGTATTTT. It codes for CASSIEVDRTDTQYF.

The chain joins TRBV7-6 to TRBJ2-3; 9 nucleotides match TRBD2. Per the germline V gene, CDR1 is SGHVS and CDR2 is FNYEAQ. V was clipped by 1 base and J by 4 bases; unmatched bases: 6. This CDR3 region has 16 residues. Written as DNA, the CDR3 is TGTGCCAGCAGCTTAGTGGCGGGGGGGGGCTCAGATACGCAGTATTTT. As protein: CASSLVAGGGSDTQYF.

The chain links TRBV5-6 to TRBJ2-3; D gene unclear. The CDR3 consists of 15 residues. Trimming stripped 1 base from V and 0 bases from J, with 9 bases between. The germline gives CDR1 SGHDT, CDR2 YYEEEE. CDR3 DNA sequence: TGTGCCAGCAGCTTGCGGCCAGGTAGCACAGATACGCAGTATTTT. Its protein is CASSLRPGSTDTQYF.

The chain employs TRBV5-1 and TRBJ2-7; 10 bases line up with TRBD2. V shed 4 bases and J 0 bases; nucleotides not matched to a gene: 4. The CDR3 has 15 residues. Germline CDR1 and CDR2: SGHRS and YFSETQ. For the CDR3, the DNA is TGCGCCAGCAGCCGGGGGACTAGCGACTCCTACGAGCAGTACTTC. This codes for CASSRGTSDSYEQYF.

The rearrangement links TRBV11-1 to TRBJ2-7; TRBD2 matches at 12 bases. J was trimmed by 6 bases and V by 5 bases; bases with no gene match: 5. Germline V gene data show CDR1 as SGHAT and CDR2 as FQDESV (reference sequence). The CDR3 is made up of 14 amino acids. DNA for the CDR3: TGTGCCAGCAGCGTCAGACTAGCGGGAGCCGAGCAGTACTTC. Residues: CASSVRLAGAEQYF. Drawing the rest from reference TRBV11-1 and TRBJ2-7, the complete variable domain is EAEVAQSPRYKITEKSQAVAFWCDPISGHATLYWYRQILGQGPELLVQFQDESVVDDSQLPKDRFSAERLKGVDSTLKIQPAELGDSAMYLCASSVRLAGAEQYFGPGTRLTVT.

The chain recombines TRBV5-4 with TRBJ2-3; D is perhaps TRBD2 (5 bases). Germline CDR1 is SGHNT and CDR2 is YYREEE (reference sequence). This CDR3 spans 14 amino acids. V dropped 4 bases and J dropped 4 bases, with 13 bases sitting between them. The CDR3: CASSPGLAADTQYF. The CDR3 bases are TGTGCCAGCAGCCCCGGACTCGCGGCAGATACGCAGTATTTT.

There are many counts of this clone. The rearrangement joins TRBV5-6 to TRBJ1-2; D unresolved. Trimming stripped 0 bases from V and 9 bases from J, with 9 bases between. The CDR3 consists of 12 residues. Looked up from germline, CDR1 is SGHDT and CDR2 is YYEEEE. CDR3 nucleotide sequence: TGTGCCAGCAGCTTGGAATGGAGGAGCTACACCTTC. As protein: CASSLEWRSYTF.

This clone was seen only a few times. V gene TRBV9 combines with J gene TRBJ1-4; maybe TRBD1 (6 bases). The CDR3 has 17 residues. Germline V CDR1 and CDR2: SGDLS, YYNGEE. Trimming shortened V by 3 bases and J by 5 bases, and 20 bases separated the two germline ends. CDR3 amino acids: CASSAPPGTGGNEKLFF. For the CDR3, the DNA is TGTGCCAGCAGCGCCCCCCCGGGAACTGGGGGCAATGAAAAACTGTTTTTT.

The CDR3 region has the DNA TGCGCTTTGACAGGGCGCACAGATACGCAGTATTTT. The encoded protein is CALTGRTDTQYF. The chain joins TRBV10-1 to TRBJ2-3, with 7 bases that match TRBD1. The CDR3 loop spans 12 amino acids. The germline V gene encodes CDR1 WNHNN and CDR2 SYGVQD (reference sequence).

The chain is built from TRBV28 and TRBJ2-5, with 11 bases aligning to TRBD2. The CDR3 is made up of 15 amino acids. The germline CDR1 and CDR2 sequences are MDHEN and SYDVKM. V was clipped by 5 bases and J by 5 bases; unmatched bases: 7. CDR3 sequence: CASSPLAGEQETQYF. The CDR3 DNA sequence: TGTGCCAGCAGTCCACTAGCGGGGGAGCAGGAGACCCAGTACTTC. Complete variable domain (other parts from reference TRBV28 and TRBJ2-5): DVKVTQSSRYLVKRTGEKVFLECVQDMDHENMFWYRQDPGLGLRLIYFSYDVKMKEKGDIPEGYSVSREKKERFSLILESASTNQTSMYLCASSPLAGEQETQYFGPGTRLLVL.

The genes are TRBV18 and TRBJ2-5; 8 bases align to TRBD2. The CDR3 sequence is 14 residues long. Germline CDR1 reads KGHSH; CDR2 reads LQKENI. Trimming cost V 3 bases and J 5 bases; bases outside gene matches: 5. CDR3 nucleotide sequence: TGTGCCAGCTCACCGCGGGGGGCCGGGGAGACCCAGTACTTC. Protein sequence: CASSPRGAGETQYF.

V gene TRBV7-8 combines with J gene TRBJ2-7; 10 bases agree with TRBD2. The CDR3 runs to 15 residues. Germline V gene lookup returns CDR1 SGHVS and CDR2 FQNEAQ. V lost 3 bases, J lost 0 bases, and 2 bases stayed unmatched. The CDR3 region has the DNA TGTGCCAGCAGCTTTAGCGGGGGGAGCTCCTACGAGCAGTACTTC. Its translation is CASSFSGGSSYEQYF.

DNA for the CDR3: TGTGCCAGCAGCTTCTCCAGGGAATTCCGGACTGAAGCTTTCTTT. Encoded protein: CASSFSREFRTEAFF. The chain couples TRBV7-3 to TRBJ1-1, with TRBD1 as a possible D gene (5 bases). Germline V gene lookup returns CDR1 SGHTA and CDR2 FQGTGA. This CDR3 is built from 15 residues. The germline V and J ends were trimmed by 3 bases and 5 bases, with 16 bases remaining between them.